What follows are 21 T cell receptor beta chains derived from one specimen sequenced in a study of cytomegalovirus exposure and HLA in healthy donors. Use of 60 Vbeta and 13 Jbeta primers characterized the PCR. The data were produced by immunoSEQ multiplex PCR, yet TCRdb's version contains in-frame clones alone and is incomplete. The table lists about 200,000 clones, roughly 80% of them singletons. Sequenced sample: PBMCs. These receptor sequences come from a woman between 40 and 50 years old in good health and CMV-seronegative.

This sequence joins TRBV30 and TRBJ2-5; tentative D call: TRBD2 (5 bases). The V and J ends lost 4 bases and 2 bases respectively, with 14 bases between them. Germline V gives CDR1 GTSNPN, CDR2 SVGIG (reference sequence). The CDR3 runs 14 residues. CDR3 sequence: CAWNWGDPQETQYF. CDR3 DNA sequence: TGTGCCTGGAATTGGGGAGACCCACAAGAGACCCAGTACTTC.

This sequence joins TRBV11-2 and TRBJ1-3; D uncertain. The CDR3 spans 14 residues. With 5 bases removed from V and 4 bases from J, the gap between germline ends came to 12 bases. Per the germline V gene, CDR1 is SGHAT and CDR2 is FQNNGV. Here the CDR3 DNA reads TGTGCCAGCAGCGCGGTCTCCGGAGGAAACACCATATATTTT. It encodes CASSAVSGGNTIYF.

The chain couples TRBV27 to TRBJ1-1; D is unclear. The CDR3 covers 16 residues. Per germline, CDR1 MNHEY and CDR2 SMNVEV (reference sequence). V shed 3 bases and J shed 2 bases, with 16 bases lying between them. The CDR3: CASSFLPRVGNTEAFF. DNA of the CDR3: TGTGCCAGCAGTTTTCTCCCCCGGGTCGGCAACACTGAAGCTTTCTTT.

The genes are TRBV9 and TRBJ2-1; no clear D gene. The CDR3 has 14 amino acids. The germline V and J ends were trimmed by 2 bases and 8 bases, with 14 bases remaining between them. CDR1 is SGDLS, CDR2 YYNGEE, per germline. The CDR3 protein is CASSVLPLGDEQFF. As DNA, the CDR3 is TGTGCCAGCAGCGTCCTCCCCCTAGGAGATGAGCAGTTCTTC.

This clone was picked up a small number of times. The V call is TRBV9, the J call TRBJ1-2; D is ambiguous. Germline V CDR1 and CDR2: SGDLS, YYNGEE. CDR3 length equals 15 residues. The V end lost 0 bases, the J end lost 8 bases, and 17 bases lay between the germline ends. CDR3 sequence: CASSVDERPMKGYTF. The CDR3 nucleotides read TGTGCCAGCAGCGTAGACGAGCGACCTATGAAGGGCTACACCTTC.

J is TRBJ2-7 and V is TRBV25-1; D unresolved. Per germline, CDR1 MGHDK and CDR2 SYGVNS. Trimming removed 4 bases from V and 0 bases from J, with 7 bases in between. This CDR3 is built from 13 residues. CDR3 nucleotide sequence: TGTGCCAGCAGTGTGGCAGGCTCCTACGAGCAGTACTTC. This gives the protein CASSVAGSYEQYF.

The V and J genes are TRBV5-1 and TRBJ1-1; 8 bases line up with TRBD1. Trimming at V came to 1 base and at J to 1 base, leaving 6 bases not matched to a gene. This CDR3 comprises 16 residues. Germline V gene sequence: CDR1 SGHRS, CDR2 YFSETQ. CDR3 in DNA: TGCGCCAGCAGCTTGTTTACAGGGGGAGAGAACACTGAAGCTTTCTTT. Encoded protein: CASSLFTGGENTEAFF.

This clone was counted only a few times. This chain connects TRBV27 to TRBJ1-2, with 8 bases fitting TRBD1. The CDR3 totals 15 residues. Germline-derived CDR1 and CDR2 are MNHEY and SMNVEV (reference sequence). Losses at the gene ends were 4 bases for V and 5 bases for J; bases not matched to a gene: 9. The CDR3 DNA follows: TGTGCCAGCAGTTCAACCTACAGGGGGGATTATGGCTACACCTTC. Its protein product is CASSSTYRGDYGYTF.

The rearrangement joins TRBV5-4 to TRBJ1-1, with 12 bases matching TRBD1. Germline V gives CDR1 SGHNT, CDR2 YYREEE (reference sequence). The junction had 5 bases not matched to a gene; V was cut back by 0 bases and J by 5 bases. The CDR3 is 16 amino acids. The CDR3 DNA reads TGTGCCAGCAGCTTGGGAGGGACAGGGGGCTGGACTGAAGCTTTCTTT. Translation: CASSLGGTGGWTEAFF.

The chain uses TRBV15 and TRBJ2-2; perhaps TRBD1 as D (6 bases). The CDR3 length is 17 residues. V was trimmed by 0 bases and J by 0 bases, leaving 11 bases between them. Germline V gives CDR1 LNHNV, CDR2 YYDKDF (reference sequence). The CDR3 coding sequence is TGTGCCACCAGCAGAGATGGAACAGGGACGAACACCGGGGAGCTGTTTTTT. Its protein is CATSRDGTGTNTGELFF.

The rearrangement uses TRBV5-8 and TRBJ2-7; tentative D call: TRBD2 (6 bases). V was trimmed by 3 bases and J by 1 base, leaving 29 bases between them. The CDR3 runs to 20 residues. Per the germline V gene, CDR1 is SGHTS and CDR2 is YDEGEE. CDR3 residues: CASSSRPPRRVAAPSYEQYF. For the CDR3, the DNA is TGTGCCAGCAGCTCAAGACCGCCAAGGCGCGTAGCGGCTCCATCCTACGAGCAGTACTTC.

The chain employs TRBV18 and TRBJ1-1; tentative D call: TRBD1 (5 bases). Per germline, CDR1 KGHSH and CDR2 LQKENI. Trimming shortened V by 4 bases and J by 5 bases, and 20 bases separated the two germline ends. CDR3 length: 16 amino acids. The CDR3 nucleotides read TGTGCCAGCTCACTCTACGAAACCGCAGGGAGGACTGAAGCTTTCTTT. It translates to CASSLYETAGRTEAFF.

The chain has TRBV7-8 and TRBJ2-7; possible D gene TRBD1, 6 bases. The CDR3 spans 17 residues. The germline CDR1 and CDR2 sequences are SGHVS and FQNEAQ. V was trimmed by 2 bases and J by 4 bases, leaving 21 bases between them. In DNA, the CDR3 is TGTGCCAGCAGCTTAATGTCTGGGGGCGATGTACAATACGAGCAGTACTTC. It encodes CASSLMSGGDVQYEQYF.

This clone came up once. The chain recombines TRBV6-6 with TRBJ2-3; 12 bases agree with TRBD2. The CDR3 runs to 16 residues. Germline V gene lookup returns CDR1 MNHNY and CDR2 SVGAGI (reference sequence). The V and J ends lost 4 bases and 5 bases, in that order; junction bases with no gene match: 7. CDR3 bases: TGTGCCAGCAGTTTTACCCTAGCGGGAGGGGGAGATACGCAGTATTTT. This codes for CASSFTLAGGGDTQYF.

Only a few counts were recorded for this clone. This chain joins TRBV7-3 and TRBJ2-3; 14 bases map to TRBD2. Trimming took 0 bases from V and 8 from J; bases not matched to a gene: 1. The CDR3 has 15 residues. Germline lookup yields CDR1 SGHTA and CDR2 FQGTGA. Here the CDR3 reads CASSLTGTSGSTQYF. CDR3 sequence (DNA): TGTGCCAGCAGCTTAACCGGGACTAGCGGGAGTACGCAGTATTTT.

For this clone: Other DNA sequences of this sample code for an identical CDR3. The CDR3 DNA reads as TGCGCCAGCAGCTTGGCCCAGGGCTACAATGAGCAGTTCTTC. This sequence encodes CASSLAQGYNEQFF. The gene calls are TRBV5-1 and TRBJ2-1; possible D gene TRBD1, 5 bases. V was shortened by 0 bases and J by 3 bases, with 7 bases between the two germline ends. The germline gives CDR1 SGHRS, CDR2 YFSETQ. The CDR3 length is 14 residues.

CDR3 region: CASSILRGAGELFF. In nucleotides, the CDR3 is TGTGCCAGTAGTATATTGCGGGGGGCCGGGGAGCTGTTTTTT. This chain uses TRBV19 with TRBJ2-2, with 8 bases that match TRBD2. Trimming at V came to 2 bases and at J to 6 bases, leaving 2 bases not matched to a gene. The CDR3 has 14 residues. The germline V gene encodes CDR1 LNHDA and CDR2 SQIVND (reference sequence).

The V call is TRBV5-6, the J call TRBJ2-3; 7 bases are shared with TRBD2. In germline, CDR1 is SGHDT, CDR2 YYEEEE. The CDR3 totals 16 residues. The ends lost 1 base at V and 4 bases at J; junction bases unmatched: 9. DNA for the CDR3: TGTGCCAGCAGCTTGTTATGGCGGGAGTCCGCAGATACGCAGTATTTT. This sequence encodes CASSLLWRESADTQYF.

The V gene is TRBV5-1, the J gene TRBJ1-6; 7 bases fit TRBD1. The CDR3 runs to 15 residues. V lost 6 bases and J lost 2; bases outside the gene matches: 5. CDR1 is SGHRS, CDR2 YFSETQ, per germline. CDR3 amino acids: CASNSGTAYNSPLHF. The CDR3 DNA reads TGCGCCAGCAACTCCGGGACAGCCTATAATTCACCCCTCCACTTT.

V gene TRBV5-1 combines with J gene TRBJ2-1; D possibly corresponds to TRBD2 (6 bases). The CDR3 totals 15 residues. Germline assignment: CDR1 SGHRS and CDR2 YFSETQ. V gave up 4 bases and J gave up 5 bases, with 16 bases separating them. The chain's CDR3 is CASSRIGGIDNEQFF. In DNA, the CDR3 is TGCGCCAGCAGCCGAATAGGCGGGATAGACAATGAGCAGTTCTTC.

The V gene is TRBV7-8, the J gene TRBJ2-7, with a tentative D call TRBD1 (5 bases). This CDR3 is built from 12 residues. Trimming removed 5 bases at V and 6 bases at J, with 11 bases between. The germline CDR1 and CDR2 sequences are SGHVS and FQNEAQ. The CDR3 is CASSDQGFEQYF. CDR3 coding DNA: TGTGCCAGCAGCGATCAGGGTTTCGAGCAGTACTTC.